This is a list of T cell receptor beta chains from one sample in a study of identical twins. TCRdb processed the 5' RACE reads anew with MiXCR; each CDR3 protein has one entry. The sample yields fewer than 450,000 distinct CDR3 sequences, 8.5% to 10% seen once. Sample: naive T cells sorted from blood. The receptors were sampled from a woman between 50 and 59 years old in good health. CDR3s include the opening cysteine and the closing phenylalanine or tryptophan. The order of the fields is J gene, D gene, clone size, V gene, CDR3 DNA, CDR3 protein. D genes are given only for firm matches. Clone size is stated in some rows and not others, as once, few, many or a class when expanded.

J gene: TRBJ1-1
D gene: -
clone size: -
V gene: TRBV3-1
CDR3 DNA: TGTGCCAGCAGCGAATGGGGACTCAAGAACACTGAAGCTTTCTTT
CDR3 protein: CASSEWGLKNTEAFF

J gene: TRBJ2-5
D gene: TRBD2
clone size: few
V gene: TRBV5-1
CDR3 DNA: TGCGCCAGCAGCCCGCAGACTAGCGGGACTCAAGAGACCCAGTACTTC
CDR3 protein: CASSPQTSGTQETQYF

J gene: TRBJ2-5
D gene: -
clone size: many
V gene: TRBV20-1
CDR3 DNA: TGCAGTGGCCCAGCTGGACCCCAGGAGACCCAGTACTTC
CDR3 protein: CSGPAGPQETQYF

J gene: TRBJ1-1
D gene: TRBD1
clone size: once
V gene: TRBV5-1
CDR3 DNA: TGCGCCAGCAGCGTGACAGGGGAAAACACTGAAGCTTTCTTT
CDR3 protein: CASSVTGENTEAFF

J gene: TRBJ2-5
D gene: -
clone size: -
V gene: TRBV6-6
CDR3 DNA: TGTGCCAGCAGTTTTCCGTCGTTCGAGGGGATTGAGACCCAGTACTTC
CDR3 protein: CASSFPSFEGIETQYF

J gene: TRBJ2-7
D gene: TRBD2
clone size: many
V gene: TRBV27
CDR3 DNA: TGTGCCAGCAGTTTAAGCGGGAGGTTTGCCTACGAGCAGTACTTC
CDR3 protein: CASSLSGRFAYEQYF

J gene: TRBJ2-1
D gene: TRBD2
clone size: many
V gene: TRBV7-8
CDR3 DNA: TGTGCCAGCAGCTTTCGGACTAGCGGGAGTAGAGATGAGCAGTTCTTC
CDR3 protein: CASSFRTSGSRDEQFF

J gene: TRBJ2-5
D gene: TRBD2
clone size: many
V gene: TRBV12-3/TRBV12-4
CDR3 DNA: TGTGCCAGCAGGTTTCTAGCGGGCCCGCTAAGGGAGACCCAGTACTTC
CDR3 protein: CASRFLAGPLRETQYF

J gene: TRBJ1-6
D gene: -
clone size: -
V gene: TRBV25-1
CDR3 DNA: TGTGCCAGCAGTGAAGGGGGGGTTTCACCCCTCCACTTT
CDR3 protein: CASSEGGVSPLHF

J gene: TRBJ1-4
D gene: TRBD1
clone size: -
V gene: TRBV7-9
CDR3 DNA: TGTGCCAGCAGCGTACAGGGGGTGGATGAAAAACTGTTTTTT
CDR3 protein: CASSVQGVDEKLFF

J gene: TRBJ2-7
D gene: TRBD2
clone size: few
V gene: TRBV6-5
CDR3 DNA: TGTGCCAGCAGTTTCGGGACTAGCAGATACGAGCAGTACTTC
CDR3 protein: CASSFGTSRYEQYF

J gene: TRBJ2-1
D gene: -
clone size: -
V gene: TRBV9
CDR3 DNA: TGTGCCAGCAGCGTAGGGGTCAATGAGCAGTTCTTC
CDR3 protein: CASSVGVNEQFF

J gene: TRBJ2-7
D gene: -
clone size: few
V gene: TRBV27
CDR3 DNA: TGTGCCAGCAGTTTATCGTTGGGGGAGAGGGGCTACGAGCAGTACTTC
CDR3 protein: CASSLSLGERGYEQYF

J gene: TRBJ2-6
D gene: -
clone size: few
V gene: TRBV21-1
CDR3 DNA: TGTGCCAGCAGCTCCCGACAGGGGTTCCTTGAGGGGGCCAACGTCCTGACTTTC
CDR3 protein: CASSSRQGFLEGANVLTF

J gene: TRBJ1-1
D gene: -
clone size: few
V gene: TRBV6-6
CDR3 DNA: TGTGCCAGCAGTTACATGGCAGGCCGGAGAGGGAACACTGAAGCTTTCTTT
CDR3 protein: CASSYMAGRRGNTEAFF

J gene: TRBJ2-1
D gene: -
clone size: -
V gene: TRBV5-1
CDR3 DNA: TGCGCCAGCAGTGTGACTAGTTTTAGCAATGAGCAGTTCTTC
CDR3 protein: CASSVTSFSNEQFF

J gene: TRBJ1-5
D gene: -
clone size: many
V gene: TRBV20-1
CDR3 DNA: TGCAGTGCTAGCGACTTTGGAAATCAGCCCCAGCATTTT
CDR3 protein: CSASDFGNQPQHF

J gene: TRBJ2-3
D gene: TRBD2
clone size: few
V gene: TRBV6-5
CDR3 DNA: TGTGCCAGCAGCAAGACTAGCGGGAGGGCTTCTGGCACAGATACGCAGTATTTT
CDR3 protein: CASSKTSGRASGTDTQYF

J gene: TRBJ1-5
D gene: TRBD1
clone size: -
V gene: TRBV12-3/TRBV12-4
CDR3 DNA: TGTGCCAGCAGTCACCGGGACAGGGGTAGCAATCAGCCCCAGCATTTT
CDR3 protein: CASSHRDRGSNQPQHF

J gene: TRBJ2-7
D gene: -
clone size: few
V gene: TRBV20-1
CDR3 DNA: TGCAGTGCTCGCCCAGCGGCGGGCCTCCGGTACGAGCAGTACTTC
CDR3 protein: CSARPAAGLRYEQYF

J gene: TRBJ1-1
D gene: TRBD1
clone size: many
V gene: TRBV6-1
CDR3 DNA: TGTGCCAGCAGTGAAGCCGGGACAGCGAACACTGAAGCTTTCTTT
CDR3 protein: CASSEAGTANTEAFF

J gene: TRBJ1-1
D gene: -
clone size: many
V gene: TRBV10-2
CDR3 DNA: TGCGCCAGCAAGTGGGGGAACACTGAAGCTTTCTTT
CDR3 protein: CASKWGNTEAFF

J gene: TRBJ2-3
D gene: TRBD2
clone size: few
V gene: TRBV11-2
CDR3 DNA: TGTGCCAGCAGGATAGTGGGCGGGAGAAGCACAGATACGCAGTATTTT
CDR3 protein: CASRIVGGRSTDTQYF

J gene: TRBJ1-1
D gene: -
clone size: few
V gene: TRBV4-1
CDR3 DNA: TGCGCCAGCAGCCGCGTGGCCCGGGCGGAGACTGAAGCTTTCTTT
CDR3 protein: CASSRVARAETEAFF

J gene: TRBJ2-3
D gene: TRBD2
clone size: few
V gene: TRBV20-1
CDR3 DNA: TGCAGTGCTAGAGATAGTAGCGGGAGGGCCGGCACAGATACGCAGTATTTT
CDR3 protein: CSARDSSGRAGTDTQYF

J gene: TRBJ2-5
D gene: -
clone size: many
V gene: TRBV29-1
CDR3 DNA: TGCAGCGTTGAGCCCGGGATACAAGAGACCCAGTACTTC
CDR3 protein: CSVEPGIQETQYF

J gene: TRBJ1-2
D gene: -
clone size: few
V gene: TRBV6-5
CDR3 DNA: TGTGCCAGCAGTTACTCGACTGGGGGATACTATGGCTACACCTTC
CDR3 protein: CASSYSTGGYYGYTF

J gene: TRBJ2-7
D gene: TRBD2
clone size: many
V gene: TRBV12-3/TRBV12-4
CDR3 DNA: TGTGCCAGCAGTTTGGGGGGGAACTCCTACGAGCAGTACTTC
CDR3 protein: CASSLGGNSYEQYF

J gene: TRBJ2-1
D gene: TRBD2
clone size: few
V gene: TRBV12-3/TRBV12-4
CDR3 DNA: TGTGCCAGCGGGAGGGCCGGGAATGAGCAGTTCTTC
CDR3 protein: CASGRAGNEQFF

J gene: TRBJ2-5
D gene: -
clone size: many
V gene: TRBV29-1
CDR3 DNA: TGCAGCGTTGTAAGGGGAGGAGAGACCCAGTACTTC
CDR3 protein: CSVVRGGETQYF

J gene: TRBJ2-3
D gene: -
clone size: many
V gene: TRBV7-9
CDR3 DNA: TGTGCCAGCGATGAGGGTAGCGGCACAGATACGCAGTATTTT
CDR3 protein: CASDEGSGTDTQYF

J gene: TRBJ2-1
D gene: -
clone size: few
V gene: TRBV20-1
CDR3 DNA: TGCAGTGCTAGACTGAGTAGCTCCTACAATGAGCAGTTCTTC
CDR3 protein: CSARLSSSYNEQFF

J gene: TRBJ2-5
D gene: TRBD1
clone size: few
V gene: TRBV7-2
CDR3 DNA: TGTGCCAGCAGAAGGACAGGGGGCGGAGAGACCCAGTACTTC
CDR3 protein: CASRRTGGGETQYF

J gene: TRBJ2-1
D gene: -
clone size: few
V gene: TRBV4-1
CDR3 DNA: TGCGCCAGCAGCCCCCCCGAAGTCAATGAGCAGTTCTTC
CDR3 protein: CASSPPEVNEQFF

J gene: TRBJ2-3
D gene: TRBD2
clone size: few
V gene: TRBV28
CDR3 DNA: TGTGCCAGCTCGGCAGGGAGGGCAGATACGCAGTATTTT
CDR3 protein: CASSAGRADTQYF

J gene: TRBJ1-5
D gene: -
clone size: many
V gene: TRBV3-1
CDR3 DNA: TGTGCCAGCAGCCAGAAACGGAGCAATCAGCCCCAGCATTTT
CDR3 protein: CASSQKRSNQPQHF

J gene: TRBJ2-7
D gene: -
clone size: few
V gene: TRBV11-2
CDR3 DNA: TGTGCCAGCAGCTTAAATACAGATTACGAGCAGTACTTC
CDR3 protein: CASSLNTDYEQYF

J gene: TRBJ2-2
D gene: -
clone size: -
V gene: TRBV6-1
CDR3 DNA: TGTGCCAGCGGGAGGGGGCAGGGTTGGGTCGGGGAGCTGTTTTTT
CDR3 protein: CASGRGQGWVGELFF

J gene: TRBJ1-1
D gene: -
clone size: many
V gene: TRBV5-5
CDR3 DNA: TGTGCCAGCAGTGCCGGGACGTTGAACACTGAAGCTTTCTTT
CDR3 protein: CASSAGTLNTEAFF

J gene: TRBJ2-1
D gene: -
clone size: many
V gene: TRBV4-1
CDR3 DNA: TGCGCCAGCAGCCCAACTAGTCTCAATGAGCAGTTCTTC
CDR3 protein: CASSPTSLNEQFF

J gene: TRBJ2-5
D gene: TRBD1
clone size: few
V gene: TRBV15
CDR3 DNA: TGTGCCACCAGCAGCCGGGACAGGGAAGAGACCCAGTACTTC
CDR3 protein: CATSSRDREETQYF